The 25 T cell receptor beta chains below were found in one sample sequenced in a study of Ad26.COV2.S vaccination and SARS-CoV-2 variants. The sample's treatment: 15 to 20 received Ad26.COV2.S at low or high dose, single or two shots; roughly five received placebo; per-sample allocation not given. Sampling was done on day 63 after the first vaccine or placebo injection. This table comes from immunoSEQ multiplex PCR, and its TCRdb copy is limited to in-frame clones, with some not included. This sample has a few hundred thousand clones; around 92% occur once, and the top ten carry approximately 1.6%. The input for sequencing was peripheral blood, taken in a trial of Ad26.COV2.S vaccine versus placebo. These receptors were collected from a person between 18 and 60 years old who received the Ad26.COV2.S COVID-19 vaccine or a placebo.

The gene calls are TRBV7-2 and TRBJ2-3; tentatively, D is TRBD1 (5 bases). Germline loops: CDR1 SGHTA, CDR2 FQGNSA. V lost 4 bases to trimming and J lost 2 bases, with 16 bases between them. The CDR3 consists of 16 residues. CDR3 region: CASSSQGRLSTDTQYF. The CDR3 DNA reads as TGTGCCAGCAGCTCCCAGGGCCGACTCTCCACAGATACGCAGTATTTT. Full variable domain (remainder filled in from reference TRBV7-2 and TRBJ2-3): GAGVSQSPSNKVTEKGKDVELRCDPISGHTALYWYRQSLGQGLEFLIYFQGNSAPDKSGLPSDRFSAERTGGSVSTLTIQRTQQEDSAVYLCASSSQGRLSTDTQYFGPGTRLTVL.

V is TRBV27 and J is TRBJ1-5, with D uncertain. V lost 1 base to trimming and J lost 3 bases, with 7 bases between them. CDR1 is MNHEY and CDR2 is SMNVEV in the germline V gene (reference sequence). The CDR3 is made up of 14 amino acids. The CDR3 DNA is TGTGCCAGCAGTTTATTGGGATCCAATCAGCCCCAGCATTTT. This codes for CASSLLGSNQPQHF.

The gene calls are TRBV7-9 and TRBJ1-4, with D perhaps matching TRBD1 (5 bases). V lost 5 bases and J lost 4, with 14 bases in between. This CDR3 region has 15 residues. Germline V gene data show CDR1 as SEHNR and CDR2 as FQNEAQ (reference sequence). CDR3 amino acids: CASSASRDRNEKLFF. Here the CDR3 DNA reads TGTGCCAGCAGCGCTTCCAGGGACCGTAATGAAAAACTGTTTTTT.

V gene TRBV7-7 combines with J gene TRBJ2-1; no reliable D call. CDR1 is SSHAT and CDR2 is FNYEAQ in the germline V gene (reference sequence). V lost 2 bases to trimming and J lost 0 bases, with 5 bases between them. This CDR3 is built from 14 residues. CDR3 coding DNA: TGTGCCAGCAGCTTAACGGACTCCTACAATGAGCAGTTCTTC. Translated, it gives CASSLTDSYNEQFF.

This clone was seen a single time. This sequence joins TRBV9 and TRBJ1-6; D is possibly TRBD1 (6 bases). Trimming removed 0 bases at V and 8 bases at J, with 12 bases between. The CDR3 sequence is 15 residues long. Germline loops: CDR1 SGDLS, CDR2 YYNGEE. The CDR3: CASSVGGQRYSPLHF. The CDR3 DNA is TGTGCCAGCAGCGTAGGGGGGCAGCGTTATTCACCCCTCCACTTT.

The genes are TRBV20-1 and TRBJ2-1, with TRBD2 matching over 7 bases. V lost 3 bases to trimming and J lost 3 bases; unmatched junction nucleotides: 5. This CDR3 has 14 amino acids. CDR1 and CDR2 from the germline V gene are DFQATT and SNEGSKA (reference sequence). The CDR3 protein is CSASDGGSYNEQFF. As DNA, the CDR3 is TGCAGTGCTAGTGACGGGGGGAGCTACAATGAGCAGTTCTTC.

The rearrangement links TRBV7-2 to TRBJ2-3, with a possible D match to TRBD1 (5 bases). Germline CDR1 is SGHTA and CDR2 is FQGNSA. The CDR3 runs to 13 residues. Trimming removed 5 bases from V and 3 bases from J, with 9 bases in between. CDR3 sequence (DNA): TGTGCCAGCAGCGGGCAGGGAACAGATACGCAGTATTTT. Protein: CASSGQGTDTQYF. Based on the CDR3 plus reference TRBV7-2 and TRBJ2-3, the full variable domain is GAGVSQSPSNKVTEKGKDVELRCDPISGHTALYWYRQSLGQGLEFLIYFQGNSAPDKSGLPSDRFSAERTGGSVSTLTIQRTQQEDSAVYLCASSGQGTDTQYFGPGTRLTVL.

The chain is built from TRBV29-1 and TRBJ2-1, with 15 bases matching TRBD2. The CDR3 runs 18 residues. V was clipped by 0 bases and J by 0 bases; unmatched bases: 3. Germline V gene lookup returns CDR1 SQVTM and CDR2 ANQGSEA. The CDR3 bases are TGCAGCGTTGAAGATTGGGGACTAGCGGGGGGCTCCTACAATGAGCAGTTCTTC. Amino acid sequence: CSVEDWGLAGGSYNEQFF.

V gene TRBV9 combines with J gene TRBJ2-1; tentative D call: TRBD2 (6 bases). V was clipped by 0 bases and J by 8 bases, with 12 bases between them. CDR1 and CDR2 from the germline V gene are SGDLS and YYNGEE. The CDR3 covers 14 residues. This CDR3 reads CASSVVGRTDEQFF. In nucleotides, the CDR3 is TGTGCCAGCAGCGTAGTTGGGAGGACCGATGAGCAGTTCTTC.

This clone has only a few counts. The CDR3 spells CASSLAWSALGEQYF. The CDR3 nucleotides read TGTGCCAGCAGCTTAGCGTGGTCGGCCCTGGGGGAGCAGTACTTC. The chain joins TRBV7-6 to TRBJ2-7; D uncertain. V was pared by 0 bases and J by 7 bases, with 16 bases between. The CDR3 runs to 15 residues. From germline, CDR1 is SGHVS and CDR2 FNYEAQ.

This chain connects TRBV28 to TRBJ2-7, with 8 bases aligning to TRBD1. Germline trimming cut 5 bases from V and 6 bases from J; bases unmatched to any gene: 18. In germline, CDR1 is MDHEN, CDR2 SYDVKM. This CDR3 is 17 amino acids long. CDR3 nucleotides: TGTGCCAGCAGTCAAAGACCCGGCGGACAGGGAAATCTCGAGCAGTACTTC. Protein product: CASSQRPGGQGNLEQYF. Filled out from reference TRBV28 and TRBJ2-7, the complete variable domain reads DVKVTQSSRYLVKRTGEKVFLECVQDMDHENMFWYRQDPGLGLRLIYFSYDVKMKEKGDIPEGYSVSREKKERFSLILESASTNQTSMYLCASSQRPGGQGNLEQYFGPGTRLTVT.

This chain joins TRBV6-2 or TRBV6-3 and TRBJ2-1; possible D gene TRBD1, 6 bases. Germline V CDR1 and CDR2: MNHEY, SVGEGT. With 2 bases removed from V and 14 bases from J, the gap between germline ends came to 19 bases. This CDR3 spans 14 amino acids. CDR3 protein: CASSYPPTGTPEFF. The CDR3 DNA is TGTGCCAGCAGTTACCCCCCCACAGGGACCCCCGAGTTCTTC.

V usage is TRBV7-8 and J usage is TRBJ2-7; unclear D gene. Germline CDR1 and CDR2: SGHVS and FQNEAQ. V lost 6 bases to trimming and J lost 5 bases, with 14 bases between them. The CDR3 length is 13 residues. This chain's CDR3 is CASSKKGGHEQYF. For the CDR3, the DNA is TGTGCCAGCAGTAAAAAAGGCGGACACGAGCAGTACTTC.

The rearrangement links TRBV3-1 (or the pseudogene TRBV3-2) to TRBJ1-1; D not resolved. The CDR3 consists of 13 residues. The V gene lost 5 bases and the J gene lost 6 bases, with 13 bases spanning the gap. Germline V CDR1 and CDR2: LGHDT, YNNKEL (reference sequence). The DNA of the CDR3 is TGTGCCAGCAGCGTTTACCGTTCCCCTGAAGCTTTCTTT. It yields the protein CASSVYRSPEAFF.

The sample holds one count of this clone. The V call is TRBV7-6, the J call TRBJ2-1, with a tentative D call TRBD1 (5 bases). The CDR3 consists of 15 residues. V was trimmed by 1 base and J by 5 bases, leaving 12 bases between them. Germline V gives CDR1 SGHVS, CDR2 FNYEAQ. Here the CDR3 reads CASSLGAGFNNEQFF. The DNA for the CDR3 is TGTGCCAGCAGCTTAGGTGCAGGGTTCAACAATGAGCAGTTCTTC.

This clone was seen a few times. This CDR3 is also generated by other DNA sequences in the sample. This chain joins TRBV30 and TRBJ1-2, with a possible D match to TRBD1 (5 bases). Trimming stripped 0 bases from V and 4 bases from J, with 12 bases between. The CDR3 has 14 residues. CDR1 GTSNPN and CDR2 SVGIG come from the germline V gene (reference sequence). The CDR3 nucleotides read TGTGCCTGGAGTGTACTTGGGGGGGGCTATGGCTACACCTTC. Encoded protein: CAWSVLGGGYGYTF.

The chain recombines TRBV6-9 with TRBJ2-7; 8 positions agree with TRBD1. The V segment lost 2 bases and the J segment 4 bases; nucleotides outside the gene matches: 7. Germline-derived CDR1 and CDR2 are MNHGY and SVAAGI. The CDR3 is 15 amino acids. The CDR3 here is CASSYGGTGTYEQYF. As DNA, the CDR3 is TGTGCCAGCAGTTATGGTGGGACAGGAACTTACGAGCAGTACTTC.

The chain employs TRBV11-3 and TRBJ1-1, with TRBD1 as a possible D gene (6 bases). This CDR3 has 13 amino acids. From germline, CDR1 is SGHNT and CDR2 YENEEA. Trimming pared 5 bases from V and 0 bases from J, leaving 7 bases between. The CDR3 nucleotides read TGTGCCAGCAGCAGGACAGTGAACACTGAAGCTTTCTTT. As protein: CASSRTVNTEAFF.

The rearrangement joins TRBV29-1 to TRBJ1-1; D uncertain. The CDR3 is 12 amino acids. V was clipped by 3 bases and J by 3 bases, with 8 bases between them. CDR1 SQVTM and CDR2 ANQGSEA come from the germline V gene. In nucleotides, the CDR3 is TGCAGCGTTGATGACCCATACACTGAAGCTTTCTTT. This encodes CSVDDPYTEAFF.

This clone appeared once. CDR3 residues: CASSLMDRGIHNEQFF. The CDR3 DNA follows: TGTGCCAGCAGCTTGATGGACAGGGGCATCCACAATGAGCAGTTCTTC. The chain carries TRBV5-6 and TRBJ2-1; 9 bases match TRBD1. CDR1 is SGHDT, CDR2 YYEEEE, per germline. The CDR3 has 16 residues. V trimming: 1 base; J trimming: 5 bases; junction bases outside the gene matches: 7.

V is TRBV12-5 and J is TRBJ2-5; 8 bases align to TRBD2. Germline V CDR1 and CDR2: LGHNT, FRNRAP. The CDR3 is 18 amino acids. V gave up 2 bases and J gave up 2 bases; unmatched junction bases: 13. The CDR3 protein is CASGLLGKGGGTQETQYF. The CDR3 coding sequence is TGTGCTAGTGGTTTGTTGGGGAAAGGCGGGGGGACACAAGAGACCCAGTACTTC.

The CDR3: CASSGHPGLAGSSYNEQFF. CDR3 bases: TGTGCCAGCAGCGGGCATCCCGGACTAGCGGGGTCCTCCTACAATGAGCAGTTCTTC. This chain joins TRBV9 and TRBJ2-1; 12 nucleotides align to TRBD2. The CDR3 loop spans 19 amino acids. V lost 3 bases, J lost 0 bases, and 10 bases stayed unmatched. The germline gives CDR1 SGDLS, CDR2 YYNGEE.

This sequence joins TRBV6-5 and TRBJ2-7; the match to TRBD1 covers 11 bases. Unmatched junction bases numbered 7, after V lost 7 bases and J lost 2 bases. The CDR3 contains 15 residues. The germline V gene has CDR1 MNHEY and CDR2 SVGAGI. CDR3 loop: CASTLGTGGAYEQYF. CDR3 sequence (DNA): TGTGCCAGCACTCTCGGGACAGGGGGGGCCTACGAGCAGTACTTC.

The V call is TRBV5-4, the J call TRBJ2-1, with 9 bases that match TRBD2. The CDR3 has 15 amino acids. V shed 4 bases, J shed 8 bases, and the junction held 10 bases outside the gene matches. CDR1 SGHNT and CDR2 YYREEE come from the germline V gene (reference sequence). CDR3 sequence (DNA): TGTGCCAGCAGCCCGGGACTAGCCCAGAGATATGAGCAGTTCTTC. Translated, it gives CASSPGLAQRYEQFF.

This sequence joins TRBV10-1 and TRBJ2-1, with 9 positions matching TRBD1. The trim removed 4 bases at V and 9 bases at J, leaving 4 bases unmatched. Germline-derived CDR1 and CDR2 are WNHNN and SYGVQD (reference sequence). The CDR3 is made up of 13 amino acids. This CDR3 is CASSAQGAAEQFF. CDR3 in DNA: TGCGCCAGCAGTGCACAGGGGGCTGCTGAGCAGTTCTTC.